The rows below give T cell receptor beta chains drawn from one sample of a study of cytomegalovirus exposure and HLA in healthy donors. TCRdb keeps only in-frame clones here, not all; method: immunoSEQ multiplex PCR. Here the sample spans 60,000 to 85,000 clones, 75% to 85% being singletons. The sequenced material came from PBMCs. The receptors were gathered from a man in his 70s in good health and CMV-seropositive. The conserved cysteine and the conserved F or W are not part of the CDR3 here.

V: TRBV10-1; J: TRBJ2-5; CDR3: ASSEQVGETQY
V: TRBV6-6; J: TRBJ2-1; CDR3: ASSWEGAQF
V: TRBV7-2; J: TRBJ1-3; CDR3: ASSLQGLSGNTIY
V: TRBV5-8; J: TRBJ2-3; CDR3: ASSLSGTSSTDTQY
V: TRBV5-1; J: TRBJ2-1; CDR3: ASSLEVGGYNEQF
V: TRBV4-1; J: TRBJ2-2; CDR3: ASSLDTRGGPTGELF
V: TRBV6-1; J: TRBJ1-4; CDR3: ASSDSPSNWNEKLF
V: TRBV5-1; J: TRBJ2-5; CDR3: ASSLGLAGDGETQY
V: TRBV28; J: TRBJ1-4; CDR3: ASRLVAPGEKLF
V: TRBV5-1; J: TRBJ2-2; CDR3: ASKPAGSNTGELF
V: TRBV5-8; J: TRBJ2-1; CDR3: ASSSGLAGLHEQF
V: TRBV5-1; J: TRBJ2-7; CDR3: ASSTGGGYEQY
V: TRBV30; J: TRBJ1-2; CDR3: AWSITGLGYT
V: TRBV21-1; J: TRBJ2-1; CDR3: ASSKGGGLAGEGEQF
V: TRBV5-1; J: TRBJ2-7; CDR3: ASRSLQAYEQY
V: TRBV5-1; J: TRBJ2-1; CDR3: ASSTGLGPYNEQF
V: TRBV4-1; J: TRBJ1-2; CDR3: ASSQVGGWDGYT
V: TRBV18; J: TRBJ2-1; CDR3: ASSPPGPGGDEQF
V: TRBV6-1; J: TRBJ1-1; CDR3: ASTVDRGYTEAF
V: TRBV18; J: TRBJ1-2; CDR3: ASSPGQGVDYGYT
V: TRBV6-1; J: TRBJ1-4; CDR3: ASNGWQGGEKLF
V: TRBV7-9; J: TRBJ2-1; CDR3: ASSSELAGVYSGQF
V: TRBV4-2; J: NA; CDR3: ASSQGGTTDSYEQY
V: TRBV12-1; J: TRBJ2-7; CDR3: ASSFVTGGQPLIVTFYEQY
V: TRBV11-2; J: TRBJ2-1; CDR3: ASSLGGATYNEQF
V: TRBV7-2; J: TRBJ2-3; CDR3: ASSLNRETQY
V: TRBV9; J: TRBJ2-4; CDR3: ASSGSGAKNIQY
V: TRBV11-3; J: TRBJ2-5; CDR3: ASSSPGGEETQY
V: TRBV30; J: TRBJ1-4; CDR3: AWSRQCAAKLF
V: TRBV28; J: TRBJ1-4; CDR3: ASSRGDRGNEKLF
V: TRBV4-1; J: TRBJ2-3; CDR3: ASSQDTTLAGELEADTQY
V: TRBV7-2; J: TRBJ1-4; CDR3: ASSKGQSNEKLF
V: TRBV11-2; J: TRBJ1-2; CDR3: ASSEDRVLSGYT
V: TRBV28; J: TRBJ1-1; CDR3: ASSPQNAQGAF
V: TRBV19; J: TRBJ1-1; CDR3: ASSGRGATEAF
V: TRBV5-6; J: TRBJ1-4; CDR3: ASSGQRTDGELF
V: TRBV2; J: TRBJ1-2; CDR3: ASSELVASRGYT
V: TRBV6-5; J: TRBJ1-6; CDR3: ASSPITGGGSPLH
V: TRBV29-1; J: NA; CDR3: SVVGTSGGLSYEQY
V: TRBV29-1; J: TRBJ1-1; CDR3: SVVPGNTEAF
V: TRBV5-1; J: TRBJ1-5; CDR3: ASSPGLLGEPQH
V: TRBV6-5; J: TRBJ1-4; CDR3: ASRQTGGIEKLF
V: TRBV5-4; J: TRBJ1-2; CDR3: ASSSRGGEGYT
V: TRBV6-1; J: TRBJ2-5; CDR3: ASSEQRQVQETQY